A single sample is the source of the 21 T cell receptor beta chains below, sequenced in a study of beta chain features in type 1 diabetes. Isolated RNA was reverse transcribed in full, so expressed TCRB transcripts were sequenced. Repertoires were generated with immunoSEQ multiplex PCR, while TCRdb's copy carries only in-frame clones and drops some. Of hundreds of thousands of clones listed, approximately 70% are singletons. Sequenced sample: naive CD4+ T cells from blood. All receptors come from a man aged 30-40 years in good health.

V usage is TRBV9 and J usage is TRBJ2-5; 14 bases align to TRBD2. Germline V lookup: CDR1 SGDLS, CDR2 YYNGEE. This CDR3 region has 17 residues. Unmatched junction bases numbered 4, after V lost 0 bases and J lost 3 bases. The CDR3 sequence: CASSVGLGLAGEETQYF. The CDR3 coding sequence is TGTGCCAGCAGCGTAGGCTTGGGACTAGCGGGGGAAGAGACCCAGTACTTC.

This clone was detected only once. The rearrangement joins TRBV18 to TRBJ2-7, with D perhaps TRBD1 or TRBD2 (5 bases each). Germline assignment: CDR1 KGHSH and CDR2 LQKENI. V was pared by 4 bases and J by 7 bases, with 11 bases between. This CDR3 is 12 amino acids long. DNA of the CDR3: TGTGCCAGCTCACTCGGGGCCGTGGAGCAGTACTTC. It specifies CASSLGAVEQYF. The entire variable domain, with the rest obtained from reference TRBV18 and TRBJ2-7, is as follows: NAGVMQNPRHLVRRRGQEARLRCSPMKGHSHVYWYRQLPEEGLKFMVYLQKENIIDESGMPKERFSAEFPKEGPSILRIQQVVRGDSAAYFCASSLGAVEQYFGPGTRLTVT.

Here the CDR3 DNA reads TGTGCCAGCAGGGACAGGGGGTACTATGGCTACACCTTC. Translating gives CASRDRGYYGYTF. The V call is TRBV2, the J call TRBJ1-2, with 10 bases aligning to TRBD1. There are 13 residues in the CDR3. Germline V gene data show CDR1 as SNHLY and CDR2 as FYNNEI. V shed 6 bases and J 3 bases; nucleotides not matched to a gene: 1.

The table lists this clone with a few counts. Other DNA sequences in this specimen translate into the identical CDR3. The chain uses TRBV7-2 and TRBJ2-7; 8 nucleotides line up with TRBD2. With 1 base clipped from V and 3 bases from J, the junction kept 5 bases outside the gene matches. CDR1 is SGHTA, CDR2 FQGNSA, per germline. The length of the CDR3 is 15 residues. The CDR3 coding sequence is TGTGCCAGCAGCTTAGGCCTAGCGGGTAGCTACGAGCAGTACTTC. Its protein product is CASSLGLAGSYEQYF.

The genes are TRBV29-1 and TRBJ2-3; TRBD2 matches at 10 bases. This CDR3 has 13 amino acids. Germline V gene sequence: CDR1 SQVTM, CDR2 ANQGSEA. Trimming took 7 bases from V and 1 from J; bases not matched to a gene: 2. The CDR3 spells CSGSGRGTDTQYF. The CDR3 coding sequence is TGCAGCGGAAGCGGGAGGGGCACAGATACGCAGTATTTT.

This chain connects TRBV28 to TRBJ2-5, with D possibly TRBD1 on 7 matching bases. The germline CDR1 and CDR2 sequences are MDHEN and SYDVKM. V gave up 5 bases and J gave up 5 bases, with 18 bases separating them. CDR3 length: 15 residues. The CDR3 sequence is CASSIPTGTGETQYF. DNA of the CDR3: TGTGCCAGCAGTATCCCGACAGGGACTGGGGAGACCCAGTACTTC.

The chain couples TRBV18 to TRBJ2-5; D may be TRBD1 (5 bases). Trimming pared 3 bases from V and 2 bases from J, leaving 7 bases between. The germline V gene has CDR1 KGHSH and CDR2 LQKENI. There are 13 residues in the CDR3. The CDR3 region has the DNA TGTGCCAGCTCACCGGCAGGGCAAGAGACCCAGTACTTC. This encodes CASSPAGQETQYF.

The CDR3 protein is CASSRGNNEQFF. For the CDR3, the DNA is TGTGCCAGCAGCCGGGGTAACAATGAGCAGTTCTTC. J is TRBJ2-1 and V is TRBV13, with a tentative D call TRBD2 (5 bases). V gave up 5 bases and J gave up 5 bases, with 7 bases separating them. The CDR3 extends over 12 amino acids. Germline V lookup: CDR1 PRHDT, CDR2 FYEKMQ (reference sequence). The variable domain in full, completed from reference TRBV13 and TRBJ2-1, reads AAGVIQSPRHLIKEKRETATLKCYPIPRHDTVYWYQQGPGQDPQFLISFYEKMQSDKGSIPDRFSAQQFSDYHSELNMSSLELGDSALYFCASSRGNNEQFFGPGTRLTVL.

V and J are TRBV9 and TRBJ2-2; D is unclear. The germline V and J ends were trimmed by 0 bases and 0 bases, with 6 bases remaining between them. The CDR3 runs 15 residues. In germline, CDR1 is SGDLS, CDR2 YYNGEE. The CDR3 nucleotides are TGTGCCAGCAGCGTAGGCGGTGCGAACACCGGGGAGCTGTTTTTT. It yields the protein CASSVGGANTGELFF.

This clone was seen more than once but under ten times. The chain employs TRBV18 and TRBJ2-1; 10 positions agree with TRBD1. Trimming at V came to 3 bases and at J to 4 bases, leaving 12 bases not matched to a gene. CDR1 is KGHSH and CDR2 is LQKENI in the germline V gene. CDR3 length equals 18 residues. CDR3 DNA: TGTGCCAGCTCACCCCCCAATACGGGGACAGGGGCTTACAATGAGCAGTTCTTC. Translated, it gives CASSPPNTGTGAYNEQFF.

The chain employs TRBV30 and TRBJ2-2; D is tentatively TRBD1 or TRBD2 (5 bases each). Looked up from germline, CDR1 is GTSNPN and CDR2 is SVGIG (reference sequence). V lost 1 base, J lost 9 bases, and 9 bases lay in between. This CDR3 has 12 amino acids. In DNA, the CDR3 is TGTGCCTGGAGTGAAAGGGGACGGGAGCTGTTTTTT. Amino acids: CAWSERGRELFF.

The genes are TRBV28 and TRBJ2-1, with TRBD2 matching 14 bases. Germline V CDR1 and CDR2: MDHEN, SYDVKM. This CDR3 contains 16 residues. V lost 5 bases and J lost 6; bases outside the gene matches: 6. The CDR3 reads CASSLVTSGRVNEQFF. The CDR3 DNA is TGTGCCAGCAGTCTCGTGACTAGCGGGAGGGTCAATGAGCAGTTCTTC.

This clone was seen only once. The rearrangement joins TRBV29-1 to TRBJ2-2; 8 bases agree with TRBD1. Germline trimming cut 5 bases from V and 6 bases from J; bases unmatched to any gene: 8. From germline, CDR1 is SQVTM and CDR2 ANQGSEA. The CDR3 is made up of 14 amino acids. The CDR3 region has the DNA TGCAGCGTTAAAGCGACAGGGGCCCCCGGGGAGCTGTTTTTT. It encodes CSVKATGAPGELFF.

The rearrangement joins TRBV27 to TRBJ2-5; weak D call: TRBD1 (6 bases). Germline CDR1 reads MNHEY; CDR2 reads SMNVEV (reference sequence). The CDR3 covers 14 residues. Trimming took off 5 bases at V and 1 base at J, with 11 bases between the two ends. This CDR3 is CASSIDRSQETQYF. Here the CDR3 DNA reads TGTGCCAGCAGTATCGACAGGAGCCAAGAGACCCAGTACTTC.

This chain joins TRBV2 and TRBJ2-7; TRBD1 might be the D (5 bases). Trimming left V 6 bases short and J 1 base short, with 7 bases between. Germline V gives CDR1 SNHLY, CDR2 FYNNEI. The CDR3 extends over 12 amino acids. The CDR3 sequence is CASRTASYEQYF. The CDR3 DNA reads TGTGCCAGCAGGACAGCTTCCTACGAGCAGTACTTC.

This chain uses TRBV5-1 with TRBJ2-5, with TRBD2 matching over 7 bases. V trimming: 3 bases; J trimming: 2 bases; junction bases outside the gene matches: 7. Germline CDR1 is SGHRS and CDR2 is YFSETQ. The CDR3 runs 15 residues. The CDR3 region is CASSSLPGGQETQYF. The DNA for the CDR3 is TGCGCCAGCAGCTCCCTTCCGGGGGGACAAGAGACCCAGTACTTC.

This clone was counted a few times. The CDR3 DNA reads TGTGCCAGCAGCCCATCGGGGGATGAGCAGTTCTTC. Amino acid sequence: CASSPSGDEQFF. The chain uses TRBV6-1 and TRBJ2-1, with D possibly TRBD2 on 6 matching bases. Germline CDR1 reads MNHNS; CDR2 reads SASEGT. Trimming removed 6 bases at V and 8 bases at J, with 11 bases between. The CDR3 has 12 residues.

Worth noting for this clone: Other nucleotide sequences in the sample specify the same CDR3. The rearrangement joins TRBV30 to TRBJ1-1; tentatively, D is TRBD1 (5 bases). Trimming took off 0 bases at V and 3 bases at J, with 8 bases between the two ends. Germline V gene data show CDR1 as GTSNPN and CDR2 as SVGIG (reference sequence). The CDR3 sequence is 13 residues long. This CDR3 is CAWSVRGDTEAFF. CDR3 in DNA: TGTGCCTGGAGTGTACGGGGGGACACTGAAGCTTTCTTT.

CDR3 nucleotides: TGTGCCTGGAGTTCTCCGGGACAGATGAACACTGAAGCTTTCTTT. Protein sequence: CAWSSPGQMNTEAFF. The chain couples TRBV30 to TRBJ1-1; TRBD1 matches at 7 bases. The germline CDR1 and CDR2 sequences are GTSNPN and SVGIG (reference sequence). The CDR3 has 15 residues. V lost 2 bases and J lost 0; bases outside the gene matches: 6.

The V gene is TRBV2, the J gene TRBJ2-7, with a tentative D call TRBD2 (6 bases). This CDR3 region has 14 residues. Trimming took 6 bases from V and 4 from J, leaving 16 bases between them. Germline-derived CDR1 and CDR2 are SNHLY and FYNNEI. CDR3 in amino acids: CASRIGQGGYEQYF. The CDR3 coding sequence is TGTGCCAGCAGAATTGGGCAGGGAGGTTACGAGCAGTACTTC.

This clone appeared a single time. The junction differs from germline at one of its ends, possibly a read error. This rearrangement joins TRBV29-1 to TRBJ2-5; D is possibly TRBD1 (5 bases). CDR1 SQVTM and CDR2 ANQGSEA come from the germline V gene. This CDR3 region has 15 residues. Here the CDR3 reads CSIEADSWYQETQYF. The CDR3 DNA is TGCAGCATTGAGGCTGACAGTTGGTACCAAGAGACCCAGTACTTC.